This T cell receptor beta chain was documented in a study of cytomegalovirus exposure and HLA in healthy donors. Primers for the PCR totalled 60 Vbeta and 13 Jbeta. Assay: immunoSEQ multiplex PCR; the TCRdb copy retains only in-frame clones and omits some. This sample yields about 67,000 clones, of which 80% to 90% are seen a single time; over 10% belongs to the top ten. Deletions cut 2 bases from V and 4 bases from J, with 12 bases between. CDR3 size: 14 residues. Germline CDR1 and CDR2: SGHNT and YYREEE (reference sequence). The clonotype originates from a woman in her thirties in good health and CMV-seropositive. V and J are TRBV5-4 and TRBJ1-2, with D maybe TRBD1 (6 bases). The specimen was PBMCs. CDR3 residues: CASSFAGDRYGYTF. The CDR3 DNA sequence: TGTGCCAGCAGCTTTGCAGGGGACCGCTATGGCTACACCTTC.